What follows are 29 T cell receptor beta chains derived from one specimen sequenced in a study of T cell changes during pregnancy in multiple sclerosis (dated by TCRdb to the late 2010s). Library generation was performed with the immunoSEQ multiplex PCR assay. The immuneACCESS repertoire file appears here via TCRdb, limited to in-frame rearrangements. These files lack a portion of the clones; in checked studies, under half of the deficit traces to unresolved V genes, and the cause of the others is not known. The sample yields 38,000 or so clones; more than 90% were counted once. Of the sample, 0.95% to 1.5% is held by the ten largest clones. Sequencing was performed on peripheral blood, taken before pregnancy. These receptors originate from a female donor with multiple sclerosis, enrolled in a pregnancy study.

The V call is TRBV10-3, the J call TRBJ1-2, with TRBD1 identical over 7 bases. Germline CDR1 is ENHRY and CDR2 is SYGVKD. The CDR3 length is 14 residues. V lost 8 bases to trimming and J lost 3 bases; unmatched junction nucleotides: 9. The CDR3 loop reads CAIGEFTGDYGYTF. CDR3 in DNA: TGTGCCATCGGGGAATTTACAGGGGACTATGGCTACACCTTC.

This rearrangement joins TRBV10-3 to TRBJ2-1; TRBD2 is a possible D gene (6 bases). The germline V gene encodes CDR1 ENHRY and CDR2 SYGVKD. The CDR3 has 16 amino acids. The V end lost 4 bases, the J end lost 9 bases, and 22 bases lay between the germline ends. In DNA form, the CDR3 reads TGTGCCATCAGTGGTCGGGAGATAAGTACTGGGAGTGAGCAGTTCTTC. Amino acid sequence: CAISGREISTGSEQFF.

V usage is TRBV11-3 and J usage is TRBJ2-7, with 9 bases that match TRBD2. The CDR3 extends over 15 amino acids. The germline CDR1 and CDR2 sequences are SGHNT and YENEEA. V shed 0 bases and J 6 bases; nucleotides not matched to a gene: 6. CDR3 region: CASSLDPSGTSEQYF. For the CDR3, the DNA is TGTGCCAGCAGCTTAGATCCTAGCGGGACGTCCGAGCAGTACTTC.

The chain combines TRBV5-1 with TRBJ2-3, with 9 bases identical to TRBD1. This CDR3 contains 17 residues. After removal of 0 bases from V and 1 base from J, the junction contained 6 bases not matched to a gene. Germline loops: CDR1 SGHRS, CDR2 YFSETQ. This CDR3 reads CASSLALGQGRTDTQYF. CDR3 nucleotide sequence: TGCGCCAGCAGCTTGGCCCTTGGACAGGGGCGCACAGATACGCAGTATTTT.

CDR3 loop: CASSVGVGSGSPLHF. For the CDR3, the DNA is TGTGCCAGCAGCGTAGGGGTGGGCTCAGGTTCACCCCTCCACTTT. V usage is TRBV11-2 and J usage is TRBJ1-6, with a possible D match to TRBD1 (5 bases). V was trimmed by 5 bases and J by 9 bases, leaving 17 bases between them. Germline CDR1 SGHAT, CDR2 FQNNGV. This CDR3 is built from 15 residues.

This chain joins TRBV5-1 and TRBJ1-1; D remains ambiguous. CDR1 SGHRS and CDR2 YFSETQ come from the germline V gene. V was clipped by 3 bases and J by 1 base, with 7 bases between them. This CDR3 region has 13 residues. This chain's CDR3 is CASSYYSNTEAFF. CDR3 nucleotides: TGCGCCAGCAGCTACTATTCGAACACTGAAGCTTTCTTT. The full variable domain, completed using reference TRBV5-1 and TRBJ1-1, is KAGVTQTPRYLIKTRGQQVTLSCSPISGHRSVSWYQQTPGQGLQFLFEYFSETQRNKGNFPGRFSGRQFSNSRSEMNVSTLELGDSALYLCASSYYSNTEAFFGQGTRLTVV.

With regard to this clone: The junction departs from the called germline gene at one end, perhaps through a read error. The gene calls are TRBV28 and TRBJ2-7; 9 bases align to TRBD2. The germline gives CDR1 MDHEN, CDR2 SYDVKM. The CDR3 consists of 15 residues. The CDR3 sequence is CVSSRPAGGSYEQYF. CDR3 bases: TGTGTCAGCAGTCGGCCAGCGGGAGGTAGCTACGAGCAGTACTTC.

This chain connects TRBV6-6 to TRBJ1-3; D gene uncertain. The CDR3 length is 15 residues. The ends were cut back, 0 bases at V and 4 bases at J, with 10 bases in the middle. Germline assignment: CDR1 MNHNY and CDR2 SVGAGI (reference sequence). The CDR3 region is CASSYSRAVGNTIYF. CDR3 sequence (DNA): TGTGCCAGCAGTTACTCGAGGGCAGTAGGAAACACCATATATTTT.

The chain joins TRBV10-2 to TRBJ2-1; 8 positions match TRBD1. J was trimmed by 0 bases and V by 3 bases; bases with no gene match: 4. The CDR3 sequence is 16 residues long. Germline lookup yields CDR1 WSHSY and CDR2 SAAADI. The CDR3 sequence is CASSDRGPSSYNEQFF. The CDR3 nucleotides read TGCGCCAGCAGTGACAGGGGGCCGAGCTCCTACAATGAGCAGTTCTTC.

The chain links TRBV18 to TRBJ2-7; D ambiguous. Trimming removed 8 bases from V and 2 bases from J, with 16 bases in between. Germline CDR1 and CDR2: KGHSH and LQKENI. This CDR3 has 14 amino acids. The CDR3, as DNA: TGTGCCAGCCGGCAATCGGCCGAGGCCTACGAGCAGTACTTC. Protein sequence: CASRQSAEAYEQYF.

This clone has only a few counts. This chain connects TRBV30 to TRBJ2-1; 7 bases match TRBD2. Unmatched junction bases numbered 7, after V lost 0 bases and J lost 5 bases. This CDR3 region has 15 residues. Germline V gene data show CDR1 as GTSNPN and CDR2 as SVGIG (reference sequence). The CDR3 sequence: CAWSVRLAENNEQFF. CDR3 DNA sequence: TGTGCCTGGAGTGTAAGGCTAGCGGAAAACAATGAGCAGTTCTTC.

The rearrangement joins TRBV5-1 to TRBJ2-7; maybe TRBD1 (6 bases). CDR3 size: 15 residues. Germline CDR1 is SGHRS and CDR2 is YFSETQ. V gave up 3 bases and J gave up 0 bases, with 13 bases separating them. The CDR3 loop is CASSWRQESSYEQYF. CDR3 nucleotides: TGCGCCAGCAGCTGGAGACAGGAGAGCTCCTACGAGCAGTACTTC.

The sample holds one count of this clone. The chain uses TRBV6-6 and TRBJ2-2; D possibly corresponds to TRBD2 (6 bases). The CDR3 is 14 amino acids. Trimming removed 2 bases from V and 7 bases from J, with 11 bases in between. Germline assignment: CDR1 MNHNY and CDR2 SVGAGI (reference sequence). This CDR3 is CASSYGQEGGELFF. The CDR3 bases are TGTGCCAGCAGTTACGGGCAGGAGGGCGGGGAGCTGTTTTTT.

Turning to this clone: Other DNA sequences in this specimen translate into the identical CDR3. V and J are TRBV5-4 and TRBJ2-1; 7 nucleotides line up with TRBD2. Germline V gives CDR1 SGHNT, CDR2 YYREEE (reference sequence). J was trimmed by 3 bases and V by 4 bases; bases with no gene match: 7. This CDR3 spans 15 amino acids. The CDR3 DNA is TGTGCCAGCAGCCCGGACCGGGACTACTACAATGAGCAGTTCTTC. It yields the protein CASSPDRDYYNEQFF.

Here the CDR3 DNA reads TGTGCCAGCAGTTTGACTAACACCGGGGAGCTGTTTTTT. This encodes CASSLTNTGELFF. The chain has TRBV6-4 and TRBJ2-2; no reliable D call. The CDR3 has 13 residues. Germline loops: CDR1 MRHNA, CDR2 SNTAGT. The ends were cut back, 5 bases at V and 2 bases at J, with 6 bases in the middle.

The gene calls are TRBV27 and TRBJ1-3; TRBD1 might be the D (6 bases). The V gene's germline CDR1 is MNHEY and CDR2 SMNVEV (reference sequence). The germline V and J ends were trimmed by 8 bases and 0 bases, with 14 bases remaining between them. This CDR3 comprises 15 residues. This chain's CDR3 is CASRVTGSSGNTIYF. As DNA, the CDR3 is TGTGCCAGCCGAGTTACAGGGAGCTCTGGAAACACCATATATTTT.

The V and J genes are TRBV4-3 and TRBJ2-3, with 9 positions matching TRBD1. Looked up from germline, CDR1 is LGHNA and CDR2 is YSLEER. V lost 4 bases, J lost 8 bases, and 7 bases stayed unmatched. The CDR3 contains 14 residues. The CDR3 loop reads CASSPGTGFATQYF. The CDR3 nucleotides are TGCGCCAGCAGCCCCGGGACAGGGTTCGCTACGCAGTATTTT.

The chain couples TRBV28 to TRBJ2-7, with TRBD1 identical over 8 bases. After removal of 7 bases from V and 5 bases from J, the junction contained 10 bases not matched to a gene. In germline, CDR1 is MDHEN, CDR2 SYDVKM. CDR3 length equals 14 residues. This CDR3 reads CASKDDRGLNEQYF. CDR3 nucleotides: TGTGCCAGCAAGGACGACAGGGGACTGAACGAGCAGTACTTC. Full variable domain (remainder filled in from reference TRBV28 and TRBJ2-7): DVKVTQSSRYLVKRTGEKVFLECVQDMDHENMFWYRQDPGLGLRLIYFSYDVKMKEKGDIPEGYSVSREKKERFSLILESASTNQTSMYLCASKDDRGLNEQYFGPGTRLTVT.

CDR3 protein: CASSEARAGDGSTGELFF. The CDR3 DNA follows: TGTGCCAGCAGTGAAGCTAGGGCAGGGGATGGGAGCACCGGGGAGCTGTTTTTT. The chain recombines TRBV6-1 with TRBJ2-2; perhaps TRBD1 as D (6 bases). The CDR3 spans 18 residues. The V gene's germline CDR1 is MNHNS and CDR2 SASEGT. V gave up 0 bases and J gave up 4 bases, with 18 bases separating them.

The CDR3 reads CASSTGQDTGELFF. The CDR3 nucleotides are TGTGCCAGTAGTACTGGACAGGACACCGGGGAGCTGTTTTTT. This chain joins TRBV19 and TRBJ2-2; TRBD1 aligns across 7 bases. Germline values: CDR1 LNHDA, CDR2 SQIVND (reference sequence). CDR3 length: 14 residues. V gave up 4 bases and J gave up 3 bases; unmatched junction bases: 2.

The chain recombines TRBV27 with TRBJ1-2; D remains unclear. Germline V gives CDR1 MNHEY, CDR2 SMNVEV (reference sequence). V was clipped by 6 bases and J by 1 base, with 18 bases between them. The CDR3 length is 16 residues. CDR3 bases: TGTGCCAGCAGCACCTCGGGGAAGATTTTTAACTATGGCTACACCTTC. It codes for CASSTSGKIFNYGYTF.

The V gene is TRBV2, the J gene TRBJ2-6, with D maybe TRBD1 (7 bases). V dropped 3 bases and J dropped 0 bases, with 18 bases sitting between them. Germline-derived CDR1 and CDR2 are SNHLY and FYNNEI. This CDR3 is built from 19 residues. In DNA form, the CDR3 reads TGTGCCAGCAGTGAGCTTCGGGGGACAGCCGTCTCTGGGGCCAACGTCCTGACTTTC. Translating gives CASSELRGTAVSGANVLTF.

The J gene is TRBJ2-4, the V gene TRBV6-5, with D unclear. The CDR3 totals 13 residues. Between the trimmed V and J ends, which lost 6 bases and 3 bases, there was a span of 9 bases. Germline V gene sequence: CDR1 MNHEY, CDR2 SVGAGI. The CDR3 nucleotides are TGTGCCAGCAGCTCGGTCCTCAAAAACATTCAGTACTTC. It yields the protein CASSSVLKNIQYF.

The CDR3 region has the DNA TGTGCCAGCAGCTTGCTGAGCCGGGACAGGGTGTATTTT. Translating it yields CASSLLSRDRVYF. This chain uses TRBV5-4 with TRBJ2-3; 9 nucleotides match TRBD1. V lost 1 base to trimming and J lost 14 bases; unmatched junction nucleotides: 8. CDR3 length: 13 residues. Germline V gives CDR1 SGHNT, CDR2 YYREEE (reference sequence).

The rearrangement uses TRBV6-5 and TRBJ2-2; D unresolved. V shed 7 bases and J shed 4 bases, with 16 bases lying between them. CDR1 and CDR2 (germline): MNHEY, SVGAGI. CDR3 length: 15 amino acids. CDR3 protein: CASKEHGSGTGELFF. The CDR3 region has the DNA TGTGCCAGCAAAGAGCACGGGTCCGGCACCGGGGAGCTGTTTTTT.

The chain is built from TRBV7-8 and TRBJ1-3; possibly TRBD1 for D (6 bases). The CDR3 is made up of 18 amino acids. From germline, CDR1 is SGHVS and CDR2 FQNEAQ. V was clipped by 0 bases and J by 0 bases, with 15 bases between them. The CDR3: CASSLAPRGGSSGNTIYF. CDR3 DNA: TGTGCCAGCAGCTTAGCCCCTCGCGGGGGCTCCTCTGGAAACACCATATATTTT.

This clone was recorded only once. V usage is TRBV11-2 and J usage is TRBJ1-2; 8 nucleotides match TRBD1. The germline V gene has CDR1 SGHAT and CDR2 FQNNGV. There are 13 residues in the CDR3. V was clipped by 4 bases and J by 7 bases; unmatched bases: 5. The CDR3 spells CASSSTGVFGYTF. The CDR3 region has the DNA TGTGCCAGCAGCTCGACAGGGGTATTTGGCTACACCTTC.

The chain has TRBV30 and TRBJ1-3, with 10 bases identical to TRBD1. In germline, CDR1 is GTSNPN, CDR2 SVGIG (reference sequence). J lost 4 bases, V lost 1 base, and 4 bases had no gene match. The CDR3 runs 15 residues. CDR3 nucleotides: TGTGCCTGGAGTGGCGGGACAGGGGCCGGAAACACCATATATTTT. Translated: CAWSGGTGAGNTIYF.

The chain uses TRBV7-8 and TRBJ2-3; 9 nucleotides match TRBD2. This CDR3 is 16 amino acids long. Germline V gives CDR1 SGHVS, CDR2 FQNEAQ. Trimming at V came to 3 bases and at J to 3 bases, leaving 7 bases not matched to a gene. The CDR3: CASSFRAGGPTDTQYF. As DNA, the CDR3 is TGTGCCAGCAGCTTCAGGGCGGGAGGGCCGACAGATACGCAGTATTTT. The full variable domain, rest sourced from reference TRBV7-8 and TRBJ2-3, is GAGVSQSPRYKVAKRGQDVALRCDPISGHVSLFWYQQALGQGPEFLTYFQNEAQLDKSGLPSDRFFAERPEGSVSTLKIQRTQQEDSAVYLCASSFRAGGPTDTQYFGPGTRLTVL.